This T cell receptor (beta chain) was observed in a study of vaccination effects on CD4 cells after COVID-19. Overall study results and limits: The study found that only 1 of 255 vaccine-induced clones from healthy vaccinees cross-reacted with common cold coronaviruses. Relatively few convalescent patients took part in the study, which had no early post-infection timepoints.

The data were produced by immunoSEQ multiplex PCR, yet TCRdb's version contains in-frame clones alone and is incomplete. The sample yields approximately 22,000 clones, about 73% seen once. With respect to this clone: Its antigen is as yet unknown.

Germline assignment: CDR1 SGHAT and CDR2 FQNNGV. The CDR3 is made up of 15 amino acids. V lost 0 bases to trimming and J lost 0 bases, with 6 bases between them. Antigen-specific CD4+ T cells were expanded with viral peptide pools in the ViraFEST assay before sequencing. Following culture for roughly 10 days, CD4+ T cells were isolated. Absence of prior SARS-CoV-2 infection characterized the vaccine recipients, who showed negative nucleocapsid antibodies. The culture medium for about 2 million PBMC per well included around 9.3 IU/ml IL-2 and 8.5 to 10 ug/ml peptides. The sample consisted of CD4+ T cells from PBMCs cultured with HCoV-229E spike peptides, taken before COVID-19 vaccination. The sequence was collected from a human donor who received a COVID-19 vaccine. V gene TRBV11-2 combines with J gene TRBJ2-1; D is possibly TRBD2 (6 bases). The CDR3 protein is CASSLEGGSYNEQFF. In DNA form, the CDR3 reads TGTGCCAGCAGCTTAGAGGGGGGCTCCTACAATGAGCAGTTCTTC.